One and the same sample provided the 10 T cell receptor beta chains below, sequenced in a study of cytomegalovirus exposure and HLA in healthy donors. PCR amplification relied on 60 Vbeta primers (plus 13 Jbeta primers). The method was immunoSEQ multiplex PCR; TCRdb's version includes in-frame clones alone and lacks a portion of them. The sample has approximately 160,000 clones, 75% to 85% seen once. Material: PBMCs. The receptors derive from a woman aged 18 to 35 in good health and CMV-seronegative.

The chain links TRBV5-1 to TRBJ2-7; 9 bases match TRBD2. The V gene's germline CDR1 is SGHRS and CDR2 YFSETQ. The CDR3 extends over 14 amino acids. V was pared by 4 bases and J by 0 bases, with 2 bases of the junction left unmatched. CDR3 in DNA: TGCGCCAGCAGCCATAGCGGGAGCTCCTACGAGCAGTACTTC. This sequence encodes CASSHSGSSYEQYF.

This clone came up a few times. The gene calls are TRBV10-3 and TRBJ1-2, with 10 bases identical to TRBD1. V lost 3 bases, J lost 4 bases, and 11 bases stayed unmatched. Germline V gene lookup returns CDR1 ENHRY and CDR2 SYGVKD. CDR3 length equals 17 residues. In DNA, the CDR3 is TGTGCCATCAGTGATTCTACGGGACAGGGGTTAAGCTATGGCTACACCTTC. It specifies CAISDSTGQGLSYGYTF.

The chain is built from TRBV27 and TRBJ2-1; D might be TRBD2 (5 bases). CDR3 length: 13 amino acids. Germline loops: CDR1 MNHEY, CDR2 SMNVEV (reference sequence). Trimming stripped 3 bases from V and 10 bases from J, with 13 bases between. The CDR3 DNA reads as TGTGCCAGCAGTTTGAAGATGGACTTAGAGCAGTTCTTC. It codes for CASSLKMDLEQFF.

The chain has TRBV5-1 and TRBJ1-5; tentatively, D is TRBD1 (5 bases). V was shortened by 0 bases and J by 5 bases, with 15 bases between the two germline ends. Germline values: CDR1 SGHRS, CDR2 YFSETQ. This CDR3 is built from 16 residues. The DNA for the CDR3 is TGCGCCAGCAGCTTGGTGGGCAGGGATCCCCATCAGCCCCAGCATTTT. Translating it yields CASSLVGRDPHQPQHF.

In its sample, this clone was seen once. J is TRBJ2-7 and V is TRBV10-2; the match to TRBD2 covers 12 bases. The germline V gene has CDR1 WSHSY and CDR2 SAAADI. Trimming at V came to 8 bases and at J to 4 bases, leaving 6 bases not matched to a gene. The CDR3 extends over 14 amino acids. The CDR3 sequence is CASASGRALYEQYF. In nucleotides, the CDR3 is TGCGCCAGCGCTAGCGGGAGGGCCTTATACGAGCAGTACTTC.

The genes are TRBV4-1 and TRBJ1-6; tentatively, D is TRBD1 (5 bases). The V and J ends lost 1 base and 9 bases respectively, with 16 bases between them. Germline CDR1 MGHRA, CDR2 YSYEKL. This CDR3 has 16 amino acids. CDR3 coding DNA: TGCGCCAGCAGCCAAGTCGACAGAGGGAGGGGTTCACCCCTCCACTTT. Translating gives CASSQVDRGRGSPLHF.

This clone was seen more than once but under ten times. The chain is built from TRBV27 and TRBJ2-3; 7 bases agree with TRBD1. The V gene's germline CDR1 is MNHEY and CDR2 SMNVEV (reference sequence). V shed 3 bases, J shed 8 bases, and the junction held 5 bases outside the gene matches. This CDR3 is built from 13 residues. CDR3 residues: CASSLGQYSTQYF. CDR3 bases: TGTGCCAGCAGTTTGGGACAGTATAGTACGCAGTATTTT.

The rearrangement uses TRBV11-3 and TRBJ2-7; D perhaps matches TRBD2 (6 bases). Per germline, CDR1 SGHNT and CDR2 YENEEA. Trimming left V 3 bases short and J 0 bases short, with 12 bases between. The CDR3 consists of 15 residues. Written as DNA, the CDR3 is TGTGCCAGCAGCTTGGGCGGGGACGGCTCCTACGAGCAGTACTTC. It translates to CASSLGGDGSYEQYF.

This clone showed up just a few times. The gene calls are TRBV28 and TRBJ1-2; 9 positions agree with TRBD1. Unmatched junction bases numbered 12, after V lost 6 bases and J lost 4 bases. The CDR3 runs to 16 residues. Looked up from germline, CDR1 is MDHEN and CDR2 is SYDVKM. CDR3 amino acids: CASSQSRQGVSYGYTF. The CDR3 DNA reads TGTGCCAGCAGCCAATCTCGACAGGGGGTGAGCTATGGCTACACCTTC.

The chain uses TRBV18 and TRBJ1-5; 9 bases fit TRBD1. The V and J ends lost 8 bases and 4 bases, in that order; junction bases with no gene match: 15. The CDR3 covers 17 residues. The germline V gene has CDR1 KGHSH and CDR2 LQKENI. CDR3: CASPLRTGQGWNQPQHF. CDR3 nucleotide sequence: TGTGCCAGCCCACTCCGAACGGGACAGGGTTGGAATCAGCCCCAGCATTTT.